These T cell receptor beta chains were read from a single sample in a study of beta chain features in type 1 diabetes. Profiled with immunoSEQ multiplex PCR; TCRdb holds only in-frame clones, not every one. The repertoire has under 300,000 clones, around 7.8% of them found once; the top ten carry 1%. Material for sequencing was central memory CD4+ T cells from blood. These receptors all come from a woman under 30 in good health. Both conserved end residues are part of each CDR3. Each record gives: J gene, V gene, D gene, clone size, CDR3 DNA, CDR3 protein. D genes are given only for firm matches. Clone size is shown for a subset of rows, as once, few, many or a class of expanded clone.

J gene: TRBJ2-7; V gene: TRBV6-6; D gene: TRBD2; clone size: NA; CDR3 DNA: TGTGCCAGCAGTGGACTAGCGGGAGGGTTGACGACGGAGCAGTACTTC; CDR3 protein: CASSGLAGGLTTEQYF
J gene: TRBJ1-1; V gene: TRBV27; D gene: TRBD1; clone size: NA; CDR3 DNA: TGTGCCAGCAGTTTGACAGGGCGCACTGAAGCTTTCTTT; CDR3 protein: CASSLTGRTEAFF
J gene: TRBJ1-3; V gene: TRBV7-9; D gene: NA; clone size: NA; CDR3 DNA: TGTGCCAGCAGCCCCGCGACAGCTGGAAACACCATATATTTT; CDR3 protein: CASSPATAGNTIYF
J gene: TRBJ2-7; V gene: TRBV7-9; D gene: NA; clone size: NA; CDR3 DNA: TGTGCCAGCAGCCCCGCAGAGGAGCAGTACTTC; CDR3 protein: CASSPAEEQYF
J gene: TRBJ2-2; V gene: TRBV7-2; D gene: NA; clone size: NA; CDR3 DNA: TGTGCCAGCAGCCCGGGACTGTACACCGGGGAGCTGTTTTTT; CDR3 protein: CASSPGLYTGELFF
J gene: TRBJ1-1; V gene: TRBV7-8; D gene: NA; clone size: many; CDR3 DNA: TGTGCCAGCAGCTTAGCTGGATCGAACACTGAAGCTTTCTTT; CDR3 protein: CASSLAGSNTEAFF
J gene: TRBJ1-2; V gene: TRBV30; D gene: NA; clone size: NA; CDR3 DNA: TGTGCCTGGGGGAGAGGGCAAGGCGGCTACACCTTC; CDR3 protein: CAWGRGQGGYTF
J gene: TRBJ2-3; V gene: TRBV30; D gene: NA; clone size: NA; CDR3 DNA: TGTGCCTCTCGCACAGATACGCAGTATTTT; CDR3 protein: CASRTDTQYF
J gene: TRBJ2-3; V gene: TRBV28; D gene: TRBD1; clone size: many; CDR3 DNA: TGTGCCAGCAGTACCCCCTACGGGCAGGGGGACACAGATACGCAGTATTTT; CDR3 protein: CASSTPYGQGDTDTQYF
J gene: TRBJ1-4; V gene: TRBV28; D gene: TRBD1; clone size: few; CDR3 DNA: TGTGCCAGCTCTCTGGGACAGCATAATGAAAAACTGTTTTTT; CDR3 protein: CASSLGQHNEKLFF
J gene: TRBJ2-5; V gene: TRBV7-2; D gene: NA; clone size: NA; CDR3 DNA: TGTGCCAGCAGCCAGGGACTTACCCCCCAAGAGACCCAGTACTTC; CDR3 protein: CASSQGLTPQETQYF
J gene: TRBJ2-2; V gene: TRBV7-3; D gene: NA; clone size: NA; CDR3 DNA: TGTGCCAGCAGCTTATTCTCTCCCGGATTGGGCACCGGGGAGCTGTTTTTT; CDR3 protein: CASSLFSPGLGTGELFF
J gene: TRBJ2-1; V gene: TRBV5-6; D gene: TRBD2; clone size: many; CDR3 DNA: TGTGCCAGCAGCTTAGCGGGGTTTGAGCAGTTCTTC; CDR3 protein: CASSLAGFEQFF
J gene: TRBJ2-3; V gene: TRBV14; D gene: NA; clone size: NA; CDR3 DNA: TGTGCCAGCAGCCAAAGGGGGGGAAGCACAGATACGCAGTATTTT; CDR3 protein: CASSQRGGSTDTQYF
J gene: TRBJ2-5; V gene: TRBV5-1; D gene: NA; clone size: NA; CDR3 DNA: TGCGCCAGCAGCTCGGGAGCAGGGCCTTTCCAAGAGACCCAGTACTTC; CDR3 protein: CASSSGAGPFQETQYF
J gene: TRBJ2-1; V gene: TRBV7-2; D gene: NA; clone size: few; CDR3 DNA: TGTGCCAGCAGCCCCTATATGAGCGAGCAGTTCTTC; CDR3 protein: CASSPYMSEQFF
J gene: TRBJ1-1; V gene: TRBV2; D gene: NA; clone size: many; CDR3 DNA: TGTGCCAGCAGTGAGGAGGGGACCACTGAAGCTTTCTTT; CDR3 protein: CASSEEGTTEAFF
J gene: TRBJ2-3; V gene: TRBV7-3; D gene: NA; clone size: few; CDR3 DNA: TGTGCCAGCAGCTTAGTTCTCGGGGGGCCACAAGATACGCAGTATTTT; CDR3 protein: CASSLVLGGPQDTQYF
J gene: TRBJ1-3; V gene: TRBV7-9; D gene: NA; clone size: NA; CDR3 DNA: TGTGCCAGCAGCTTAGGAGCCAGGTCCGGAAACACCATATATTTT; CDR3 protein: CASSLGARSGNTIYF
J gene: TRBJ2-3; V gene: TRBV2; D gene: NA; clone size: few; CDR3 DNA: TGTGCCAGCGGAGGAGGTACCACAGATACGCAGTATTTT; CDR3 protein: CASGGGTTDTQYF
J gene: TRBJ1-5; V gene: TRBV19; D gene: NA; clone size: few; CDR3 DNA: TGTGCCAGTAGTACACAGGTGGGCAATCAGCCCCAGCATTTT; CDR3 protein: CASSTQVGNQPQHF
J gene: TRBJ2-3; V gene: TRBV20-1; D gene: TRBD2; clone size: few; CDR3 DNA: TGCAGTGCTCCTCAGACTAGCTTCCGGTATTTT; CDR3 protein: CSAPQTSFRYF
J gene: TRBJ2-3; V gene: TRBV27; D gene: NA; clone size: NA; CDR3 DNA: TGTGCCAGCAGTTACTCGCCATATAGCACAGATACGCAGTATTTT; CDR3 protein: CASSYSPYSTDTQYF
J gene: TRBJ2-3; V gene: TRBV29-1; D gene: TRBD2; clone size: NA; CDR3 DNA: TGCAGCGTTGGTCTAGCGGGTCGCGGAGATACGCAGTATTTT; CDR3 protein: CSVGLAGRGDTQYF
J gene: TRBJ2-7; V gene: TRBV11-3; D gene: NA; clone size: many; CDR3 DNA: TGTGCCAGCAGCTTAGAGCAGGCCCGGTACGAGCAGTACTTC; CDR3 protein: CASSLEQARYEQYF
J gene: TRBJ2-1; V gene: TRBV27; D gene: TRBD1; clone size: NA; CDR3 DNA: TGTGCCAGCAGACCGGGACAGGGTGTGGGCGGGAGAAGCGATGAGCAGTTCTTC; CDR3 protein: CASRPGQGVGGRSDEQFF
J gene: TRBJ1-1; V gene: TRBV4-3; D gene: TRBD1; clone size: NA; CDR3 DNA: TGCGCCAGCAGCCCCAGGGGGTATGAGAACACTGAAGCTTTCTTT; CDR3 protein: CASSPRGYENTEAFF
J gene: TRBJ2-3; V gene: TRBV4-2; D gene: NA; clone size: many; CDR3 DNA: TGTGCCAGCAGCCAAGTGGTTGTCGGTTCCTCAGCCGGCACAGATACGCAGTATTTT; CDR3 protein: CASSQVVVGSSAGTDTQYF
J gene: TRBJ2-1; V gene: TRBV19; D gene: NA; clone size: few; CDR3 DNA: TGTGCCAGTACAGGGGGCGTAGCGGGTAACAATGAGCAGTTCTTC; CDR3 protein: CASTGGVAGNNEQFF
J gene: TRBJ1-2; V gene: TRBV25-1; D gene: NA; clone size: few; CDR3 DNA: TGTGCCAGCAGTGAACCCGGGGATTATGGCTACACCTTC; CDR3 protein: CASSEPGDYGYTF
J gene: TRBJ2-3; V gene: TRBV4-3; D gene: NA; clone size: once; CDR3 DNA: TGCGCCAGCAGCCAAGAGGCGGTTTTGAAATCAGATACGCAGTATTTT; CDR3 protein: CASSQEAVLKSDTQYF
J gene: TRBJ2-2; V gene: TRBV5-1; D gene: NA; clone size: NA; CDR3 DNA: TGCGCCAGCAGCTTGGTCGGAACTACCGGGGAGCTGTTTTTT; CDR3 protein: CASSLVGTTGELFF
J gene: TRBJ1-1; V gene: TRBV6-5; D gene: NA; clone size: few; CDR3 DNA: TGTGCCAGCAGGAGAATGAACACTGAAGCTTTCTTT; CDR3 protein: CASRRMNTEAFF
J gene: TRBJ1-2; V gene: TRBV29-1; D gene: NA; clone size: NA; CDR3 DNA: TGCAGCGTTGGGTCAAACTATGGCTACACCTTC; CDR3 protein: CSVGSNYGYTF
J gene: TRBJ2-5; V gene: TRBV7-9; D gene: TRBD1; clone size: few; CDR3 DNA: TGTGCCAGCAGCTTAAGGTTGGGGACAGGGGCGATCGGTGAGACCCAGTACTTC; CDR3 protein: CASSLRLGTGAIGETQYF
J gene: TRBJ1-2; V gene: TRBV6-5; D gene: TRBD1; clone size: NA; CDR3 DNA: TGTGCCAGCAAAGGGTCCGGGACAGGGATTGGCTACACCTTC; CDR3 protein: CASKGSGTGIGYTF
J gene: TRBJ2-5; V gene: TRBV4-3; D gene: NA; clone size: NA; CDR3 DNA: TGCGCCAGCAGCCAGAGGGGGGAAAGTGGGGAGACCCAGTACTTC; CDR3 protein: CASSQRGESGETQYF
J gene: TRBJ2-5; V gene: TRBV12-5; D gene: TRBD1; clone size: few; CDR3 DNA: TGTGCTAGTGCCCCAGGGACAGTCCAAGAGACCCAGTACTTC; CDR3 protein: CASAPGTVQETQYF
J gene: TRBJ2-5; V gene: TRBV5-1; D gene: NA; clone size: NA; CDR3 DNA: TGCGCCAGCAGCATCCAGGGTACACAAGAGACCCAGTACTTC; CDR3 protein: CASSIQGTQETQYF
J gene: TRBJ1-1; V gene: TRBV2; D gene: NA; clone size: NA; CDR3 DNA: TGTGCCAGCAGAACACAGGGCCCTGGGACTGAAGCTTTCTTT; CDR3 protein: CASRTQGPGTEAFF
J gene: TRBJ2-1; V gene: TRBV20-1; D gene: NA; clone size: many; CDR3 DNA: TGCAGTGCTCTCAAGGGGTGGCAAGGGTTCTTC; CDR3 protein: CSALKGWQGFF
J gene: TRBJ1-2; V gene: TRBV7-9; D gene: TRBD1; clone size: few; CDR3 DNA: TGTGCCAGCAGCACCGCGGGACAGGGGAGCTATGGCTACACCTTC; CDR3 protein: CASSTAGQGSYGYTF
J gene: TRBJ1-2; V gene: TRBV18; D gene: NA; clone size: NA; CDR3 DNA: TGTGCCAGCTCTGGAGGGGCGTCTAACTATGGCTACACCTTC; CDR3 protein: CASSGGASNYGYTF
J gene: TRBJ2-4; V gene: TRBV7-2; D gene: TRBD1; clone size: many; CDR3 DNA: TGTGCCAGCAGCCCCAGATGGCGGGGACAGGGAAACATTCAGTACTTC; CDR3 protein: CASSPRWRGQGNIQYF
J gene: TRBJ2-3; V gene: TRBV4-2; D gene: TRBD2; clone size: few; CDR3 DNA: TGTGCCAGCAGCCCTTCCCGGGGGGGTGGGGATACGCAGTATTTT; CDR3 protein: CASSPSRGGGDTQYF
J gene: TRBJ1-1; V gene: TRBV7-9; D gene: NA; clone size: few; CDR3 DNA: TGTGCCAGCAGCTCCAAGCAGGGGAACACTGAAGCTTTCTTT; CDR3 protein: CASSSKQGNTEAFF
J gene: TRBJ1-3; V gene: TRBV10-3; D gene: NA; clone size: few; CDR3 DNA: TGTGCCTCTCAGGTCTCTGGAAACACCATATATTTT; CDR3 protein: CASQVSGNTIYF
J gene: TRBJ1-5; V gene: TRBV28; D gene: TRBD1; clone size: NA; CDR3 DNA: TGTGCCAGCAAAACAGGGGGCGCGGGGAACGTTCAGCCCCAGCATTTT; CDR3 protein: CASKTGGAGNVQPQHF